One and the same sample provided the 23 T cell receptor beta chains below, sequenced in a study of blood T cells in healthy people across ages. Through a sample-barcoded 5' primer and a J-beta primer mix, a second PCR was run for roughly 6 to 12 cycles. MiXCR was run by TCRdb on the 5' RACE reads, yielding one entry per CDR3 protein. There are fewer than 1.5 million distinct CDR3 sequences in the sample; roughly 45% occur only once, and 7.9% lies in the top ten. What was sequenced was blood. These receptors came from a woman between 18 and 30 years old in good health.

This chain uses TRBV24-1 with TRBJ2-1; 10 bases map to TRBD2. V lost 3 bases and J lost 0; bases outside the gene matches: 4. This CDR3 is 17 amino acids long. Germline V gene lookup returns CDR1 KGHDR and CDR2 SFDVKD. The CDR3 spells CATSDTSGVLSYNEQFF. CDR3 coding DNA: TGTGCCACCAGTGATACTAGCGGGGTTCTCTCCTACAATGAGCAGTTCTTC.

This clonotype was seen only a few times. The gene calls are TRBV27 and TRBJ2-7; D gene ambiguous. In germline, CDR1 is MNHEY, CDR2 SMNVEV (reference sequence). Trimming pared 2 bases from V and 3 bases from J, leaving 8 bases between. The CDR3 consists of 13 residues. The CDR3 loop is CASSLKVNYEQYF. CDR3 nucleotide sequence: TGTGCCAGCAGTTTAAAAGTAAACTACGAGCAGTACTTC.

Only a few counts were recorded for this clonotype. This chain joins TRBV7-9 and TRBJ1-1; TRBD1 might be the D (6 bases). This CDR3 comprises 16 residues. Deletions cut 1 base from V and 0 bases from J, with 12 bases between. CDR1 and CDR2 from the germline V gene are SEHNR and FQNEAQ (reference sequence). The CDR3, as DNA: TGTGCCAGCAGCTTAGGAGGGGGTGGGGTGAACACTGAAGCTTTCTTT. Translated: CASSLGGGGVNTEAFF.

The CDR3 DNA reads TGCAGCGTTGGGCGGGGGGCTGAGAACACTGAAGCTTTCTTT. This gives the protein CSVGRGAENTEAFF. This chain uses TRBV29-1 with TRBJ1-1; D perhaps matches TRBD1 (6 bases). V was shortened by 4 bases and J by 1 base, with 13 bases between the two germline ends. The CDR3 runs 14 residues. Germline V gives CDR1 SQVTM, CDR2 ANQGSEA.

J is TRBJ2-5 and V is TRBV24-1; D is ambiguous. V gave up 1 base and J gave up 5 bases, with 10 bases separating them. The CDR3 contains 14 residues. Germline-derived CDR1 and CDR2 are KGHDR and SFDVKD. Here the CDR3 reads CATSDLAGWETQYF. The CDR3, as DNA: TGTGCCACCAGTGATTTAGCTGGTTGGGAGACCCAGTACTTC.

The chain employs TRBV3-1 and TRBJ2-3; 7 positions agree with TRBD2. Germline loops: CDR1 LGHDT, CDR2 YNNKEL (reference sequence). Germline trimming cut 4 bases from V and 4 bases from J; bases unmatched to any gene: 14. CDR3 length: 17 residues. CDR3 nucleotides: TGTGCCAGCAGCCCCCGCGGTGGCGGGAGTCTCGCAGATACGCAGTATTTT. Protein sequence: CASSPRGGGSLADTQYF.

This clonotype was seen a handful of times. The chain joins TRBV28 to TRBJ1-2; D remains ambiguous. Trimming stripped 7 bases from V and 4 bases from J, with 7 bases between. This CDR3 spans 11 amino acids. Looked up from germline, CDR1 is MDHEN and CDR2 is SYDVKM. CDR3 DNA: TGTGCCAGCATCAACGGCTATGGCTACACCTTC. This gives the protein CASINGYGYTF.

This clonotype was counted a few times. V gene TRBV9 combines with J gene TRBJ2-2; D unresolved. V lost 1 base to trimming and J lost 7 bases, with 14 bases between them. CDR1 and CDR2 (germline): SGDLS, YYNGEE. The CDR3 is 15 amino acids. CDR3 bases: TGTGCCAGCAGCGTAATTGTCGGGTTTGGCGGGGAGCTGTTTTTT. This encodes CASSVIVGFGGELFF.

This sequence joins TRBV20-1 and TRBJ2-7; no reliable D call. The tail of the sequence fits TRBJ2-5 better, so the J call may be wrong. Germline loops: CDR1 DFQATT, CDR2 SNEGSKA (reference sequence). This CDR3 is 11 amino acids long. The CDR3 region is CSAPRRETQYF. The CDR3 DNA is TGCAGTGCTCCGCGGCGCGAGACCCAGTACTTC.

This clonotype was seen more than once but under ten times. The chain joins TRBV7-6 to TRBJ2-7; D may be TRBD2 (7 bases). From germline, CDR1 is SGHVS and CDR2 FNYEAQ. V was cut by 4 bases and J by 3 bases, with 16 bases left in between. The CDR3 covers 15 residues. The CDR3 region is CASSWGGGDIYEQYF. In nucleotides, the CDR3 is TGTGCCAGCAGCTGGGGAGGGGGGGATATCTACGAGCAGTACTTC.

The genes are TRBV27 and TRBJ1-1, with D maybe TRBD1 (5 bases). Trimming took 8 bases from V and 0 from J, leaving 7 bases between them. Per the germline V gene, CDR1 is MNHEY and CDR2 is SMNVEV (reference sequence). This CDR3 is 12 amino acids long. The CDR3: CASWGMNTEAFF. As DNA, the CDR3 is TGTGCCAGCTGGGGGATGAACACTGAAGCTTTCTTT.

This clonotype turned up a few times. DNA for the CDR3: TGTGCCAGCAGGAGAAGCGGGGAAGGGTACGAGCAGTACTTC. Translating gives CASRRSGEGYEQYF. The chain uses TRBV28 and TRBJ2-7, with 7 bases matching TRBD2. The trim removed 6 bases at V and 4 bases at J, leaving 9 bases unmatched. Germline V gives CDR1 MDHEN, CDR2 SYDVKM. The CDR3 runs 14 residues.

This clonotype was detected many times. CDR3 nucleotides: TGTGCCATCAGTTCGGCGACAGTTGGAGACTATGGCTACACCTTC. It yields the protein CAISSATVGDYGYTF. The V call is TRBV10-3, the J call TRBJ1-2; a possible D gene is TRBD1 (5 bases). CDR3 length: 15 amino acids. Germline CDR1 reads ENHRY; CDR2 reads SYGVKD. V was clipped by 5 bases and J by 3 bases, with 16 bases between them.

This chain connects TRBV5-1 to TRBJ2-1; D might be TRBD2 (5 bases). Between the trimmed V and J ends, which lost 0 bases and 0 bases, there was a span of 13 bases. The CDR3 totals 17 residues. Germline V lookup: CDR1 SGHRS, CDR2 YFSETQ. In DNA, the CDR3 is TGCGCCAGCAGCTTGGAATGGACTGACCGCTCCTACAATGAGCAGTTCTTC. Encoded protein: CASSLEWTDRSYNEQFF. Complete variable domain (other parts from reference TRBV5-1 and TRBJ2-1): KAGVTQTPRYLIKTRGQQVTLSCSPISGHRSVSWYQQTPGQGLQFLFEYFSETQRNKGNFPGRFSGRQFSNSRSEMNVSTLELGDSALYLCASSLEWTDRSYNEQFFGPGTRLTVL.

The chain uses TRBV3-1 and TRBJ1-3, with TRBD1 as a possible D gene (6 bases). Germline V gene data show CDR1 as LGHDT and CDR2 as YNNKEL (reference sequence). The CDR3 is 15 amino acids. Between the trimmed V and J ends, which lost 1 base and 4 bases, there was a span of 11 bases. CDR3 sequence reads: CASSQAGARGNTIYF. In DNA form, the CDR3 reads TGTGCCAGCAGCCAAGCGGGGGCGCGGGGAAACACCATATATTTT.

The chain links TRBV10-3 to TRBJ2-7, with D possibly matching TRBD2 (5 bases). Germline lookup yields CDR1 ENHRY and CDR2 SYGVKD. Trimming took off 0 bases at V and 6 bases at J, with 18 bases between the two ends. The CDR3 totals 16 residues. In nucleotides, the CDR3 is TGTGCCATCAGTGAGTCAGGAGCATCTACGGACTTCGAGCAGTACTTC. Amino acid sequence: CAISESGASTDFEQYF.

The CDR3 is CASSEPSSGTQYF. In DNA form, the CDR3 reads TGTGCCAGCAGTGAACCCTCTAGCGGGACCCAGTACTTC. The V gene is TRBV25-1, the J gene TRBJ2-5; 7 nucleotides agree with TRBD2. J was trimmed by 7 bases and V by 2 bases; bases with no gene match: 4. The CDR3 consists of 13 residues. CDR1 is MGHDK and CDR2 is SYGVNS in the germline V gene.

This rearrangement joins TRBV5-1 to TRBJ1-1; D not resolved. With 2 bases removed from V and 4 bases from J, the gap between germline ends came to 12 bases. CDR3 size: 14 residues. Germline CDR1 SGHRS, CDR2 YFSETQ. The CDR3 region is CASSLSGDSTEAFF. CDR3 nucleotide sequence: TGCGCCAGCAGCTTATCCGGCGACTCCACTGAAGCTTTCTTT.

This clonotype was recorded a few times. The chain couples TRBV6-1 to TRBJ2-1, with 7 bases identical to TRBD1. Germline V gene data show CDR1 as MNHNS and CDR2 as SASEGT. The length of the CDR3 is 14 residues. V shed 6 bases and J 2 bases; nucleotides not matched to a gene: 4. The CDR3 here is CASRGDRAYNEQFF. CDR3 in DNA: TGTGCCAGCAGGGGGGACAGAGCCTACAATGAGCAGTTCTTC.

This clonotype was found a few times. The CDR3 reads CASSYRQGADTQYF. As DNA, the CDR3 is TGTGCCAGCAGCTATCGACAGGGCGCAGATACGCAGTATTTT. The chain recombines TRBV3-1 with TRBJ2-3; TRBD1 matches 7 bases. Germline values: CDR1 LGHDT, CDR2 YNNKEL (reference sequence). CDR3 length: 14 residues. V shed 5 bases, J shed 4 bases, and the junction held 6 bases outside the gene matches.

The sample holds one count of this clonotype. The chain carries TRBV20-1 and TRBJ2-5; 10 bases align to TRBD2. Germline values: CDR1 DFQATT, CDR2 SNEGSKA (reference sequence). After removal of 3 bases from V and 11 bases from J, the junction contained 9 bases not matched to a gene. CDR3 length: 13 residues. CDR3 sequence: CSASKLAGREQYF. The CDR3 DNA follows: TGCAGTGCTAGTAAACTAGCGGGGAGAGAGCAGTACTTC.

The chain is built from TRBV10-1 and TRBJ2-1; 7 bases line up with TRBD2. CDR1 WNHNN and CDR2 SYGVQD come from the germline V gene (reference sequence). The junction had 19 bases not matched to a gene; V was cut back by 8 bases and J by 9 bases. The CDR3 has 16 amino acids. The CDR3 nucleotides read TGCGCCAGCCGGAGTGGCGGGAGCGTGGCGGGCGGTGAGCAGTTCTTC. Protein: CASRSGGSVAGGEQFF.

The CDR3 loop is CASRTRHTEAFF. CDR3 coding DNA: TGTGCCAGCAGAACTAGGCACACTGAAGCTTTCTTT. This chain uses TRBV28 with TRBJ1-1, with D uncertain. V dropped 6 bases and J dropped 3 bases, with 8 bases sitting between them. Per germline, CDR1 MDHEN and CDR2 SYDVKM. CDR3 length: 12 amino acids.